This TCR beta chain is drawn from a study of cytomegalovirus exposure and HLA in healthy donors. Whole-study findings and limits: Investigators reported under 200 TCR beta chains as tied to cytomegalovirus. Later on, analysis showed that most CMV-associated TCR beta chains appeared to be HLA-restricted. Roughly uniform sequencing depth across donors was assumed, possibly incorrectly.

Amplification used 60 Vbeta primers and 13 Jbeta primers. Assay used: immunoSEQ multiplex PCR; TCRdb lists only in-frame clones, some missing. The data hold 100,000 or so clones, with about 81% observed a single time. Note on this clone: Antigen unknown.

Among the donors, all were healthy bone marrow donors. Germline V gene lookup returns CDR1 KGHSH and CDR2 LQKENI. This CDR3 contains 13 residues. Between the trimmed V and J ends, which lost 3 bases and 4 bases, there was a span of 8 bases. The specimen sequenced was PBMCs. The clonotype comes from a man younger than 45 in good health and CMV-seronegative. The chain links TRBV18 to TRBJ2-3; tentative D call: TRBD2 (6 bases). The chain's CDR3 is CASSPGTSDTQYF. The CDR3 nucleotides are TGTGCCAGCTCACCCGGGACTTCAGATACGCAGTATTTT.